Here is one T cell receptor (beta chain) with its context. Its antigen is not identified. Nashville, Tennessee was home to all donors, each a Caucasian adult. Germline V gene data show CDR1 as SEHNR and CDR2 as FQNEAQ (reference sequence). The J segment lost 2 bases and the V segment lost 6 bases, leaving 8 bases of the junction unmatched. This CDR3 contains 15 residues. These data are taken from a study of shared clonotypes between healthy human individuals. Points from the study as a whole: What limited the represented genetic and exposure-history diversity was the small number of donors. Shared clonotypes across all four donors exceeded non-shared ones in generation probability.

Generated by immunoSEQ multiplex PCR, the TCRdb table keeps only in-frame clones and is missing some. The table shows around 330,000 clones, with less than 85% occurring only once. The clonotype was recovered from a man younger than 45 in good health. V gene TRBV7-9 combines with J gene TRBJ2-3; 7 nucleotides agree with TRBD2. Sample: memory CD4+ T cells sorted from blood. This sample's subset: CD45RA-negative fraction. The DNA of the CDR3 is TGTGCCAGCAGGGGAGGGCCTAGGCTCACAGATACGCAGTATTTT. This encodes CASRGGPRLTDTQYF.